This TCR beta chain was recorded in a study of T cells after yellow fever vaccination. Study-wide context: SMART-Seq v4 Ultra Low Input prepared the low-cell-number fractions. Study-wide findings and caveats: On re-exposure, the response was weaker but peaked faster, at day 5 versus 15.

A remark on this clonotype: Its cognate antigen is unknown.

Unmatched junction bases numbered 5, after V lost 3 bases and J lost 2 bases. Germline V gives CDR1 SGHVS, CDR2 FQNEAQ. The CDR3 has 15 amino acids. TCRdb called the 5' RACE reads again in MiXCR, with one record for every CDR3 protein. The sample lists approximately 550,000 distinct CDR3 sequences; about a fifth were seen once. The material was PBMCs, obtained 15 days after the yellow fever booster vaccination. J is TRBJ2-3 and V is TRBV7-8, with 7 nucleotides matching TRBD2. This TCR derives from a man younger than 45 who received the YFV17D yellow fever vaccine. CDR3 protein: CASSFELATTDTQYF. CDR3 sequence (DNA): TGTGCCAGCAGCTTTGAACTAGCGACCACAGATACGCAGTATTTT. The entire variable domain, with the rest obtained from reference TRBV7-8 and TRBJ2-3, is as follows: GAGVSQSPRYKVAKRGQDVALRCDPISGHVSLFWYQQALGQGPEFLTYFQNEAQLDKSGLPSDRFFAERPEGSVSTLKIQRTQQEDSAVYLCASSFELATTDTQYFGPGTRLTVL.